This TCR beta chain appears in the sequencing data of a study of graft-versus-host responses after intestinal transplantation. Study as a whole: Multivisceral, liver-intestinal, or isolated intestinal grafts were transplanted into recipients. Anti-thymocyte globulin induction preceded 2 to 4 years of tacrolimus and steroid maintenance in all recipients.

General study findings and limits: There were GvH clones found in recipient marrow, and some of them appeared first in ileum or blood. Where graft-donor T cell macrochimerism was present, patients had high graft-versus-host to host-versus-graft clonal ratios in allografts.

TCRdb keeps only in-frame clones here, not all; method: immunoSEQ multiplex PCR. The sample carries some 100,000 clones, just under 95% recorded once. Germline CDR1 PRHDT, CDR2 FYEKMQ (reference sequence). V dropped 5 bases and J dropped 3 bases, with 13 bases sitting between them. The CDR3 runs 14 residues. Regarding this clone: Its specificity is not known.

The specimen comprised unstimulated CD8+ T cells sorted from spleen or lymph node cells, sampled before transplant. This chain joins TRBV13 and TRBJ1-1, with D possibly TRBD1 on 5 matching bases. This receptor was taken from a human donor who was the organ donor for an intestinal transplant. CDR3 protein: CASSPQRGDTEAFF. CDR3 coding DNA: TGTGCCAGCAGCCCCCAACGGGGGGACACTGAAGCTTTCTTT.